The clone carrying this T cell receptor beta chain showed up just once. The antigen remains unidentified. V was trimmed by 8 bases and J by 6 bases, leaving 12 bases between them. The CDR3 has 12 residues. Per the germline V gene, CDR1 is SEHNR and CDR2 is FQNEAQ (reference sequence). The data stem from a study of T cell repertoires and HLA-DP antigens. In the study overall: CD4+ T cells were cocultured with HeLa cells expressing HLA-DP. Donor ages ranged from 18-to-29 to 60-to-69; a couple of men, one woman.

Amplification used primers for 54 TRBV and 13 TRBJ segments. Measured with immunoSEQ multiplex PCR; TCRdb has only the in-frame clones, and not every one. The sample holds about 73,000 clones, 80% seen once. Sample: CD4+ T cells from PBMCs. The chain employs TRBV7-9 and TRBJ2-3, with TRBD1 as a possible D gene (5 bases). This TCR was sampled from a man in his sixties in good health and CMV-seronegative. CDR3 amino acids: CASSLSGDTQYF. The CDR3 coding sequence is TGTGCCAGCTCACTGTCAGGGGATACGCAGTATTTT.